A selection of T cell receptor beta chains follows, all from one sample in a study of long-term antiretroviral therapy in people with HIV. TCRdb keeps only in-frame clones here, not all; method: immunoSEQ multiplex PCR. This sample carries some 21,000 clones, more than 75% of them seen once, and the ten largest clones take approximately 3.7%. Specimen: unsorted PBMCs, collected 2.3 years after starting antiretroviral therapy. The receptors were sampled from a man aged 60 to 75 with HIV. CDR3s leave out the opening cysteine and the closing phenylalanine or tryptophan. Clone sizes are given selectively: once, few, many, or a class where the clone is expanded.

clone size,V gene,J gene,CDR3 protein
-,TRBV30,TRBJ2-5,AWSVPPDAEETQY
-,TRBV11-2,TRBJ2-2,ASSGLGSGELF
-,TRBV5-1,TRBJ2-5,ASSLAWAQETQY
-,TRBV5-6,TRBJ1-5,ASSRTPVSNQPQH
-,TRBV30,TRBJ1-5,AWSVGGSSNQPQH
-,TRBV27,TRBJ2-1,ASRFTSGYSYNEQF
-,TRBV28,TRBJ1-4,ASSAQPGQWLF
-,TRBV27,TRBJ2-2,ASTERQLNYANTGELF
-,TRBV5-4,TRBJ2-7,ASSPGGAGISYEQY
-,TRBV4-2,TRBJ2-3,ASSQWASGRASTDTQY
once,TRBV6-5,TRBJ1-1,ASSLVGTENTEAF
once,TRBV9,TRBJ1-3,ASSVSGTGGLNTIY
-,TRBV19,TRBJ2-5,ASSRSMGETQY
-,TRBV6-6,TRBJ2-1,ASRGPDRGYEQF
-,TRBV7-8,TRBJ1-4,ASSFTLTGVGGEKLF
few,TRBV7-9,TRBJ1-1,ASSLGGNPNTEAF
-,TRBV7-2,TRBJ2-1,ASSHKQVYNEQF
-,TRBV5-1,TRBJ1-2,ASSLVGEGYT
-,TRBV29-1,TRBJ1-1,SVDLGVPEAF
-,TRBV2,TRBJ2-7,ASSERLGAAYEQY
once,TRBV7-8,TRBJ2-7,ASSPRTGYSEQY
once,TRBV19,TRBJ1-3,ASQTLLGQGISGNTIY